This TCR beta chain was sequenced during a study of shared T cell receptors in the human thymus. Using immunoSEQ multiplex PCR, the repertoire was profiled, and TCRdb retains in-frame clones only, with some absent. The sample lists hundreds of thousands of clones, approximately 87% occurring once. The V gene's germline CDR1 is SGHVS and CDR2 FQNEAQ. V lost 1 base and J 0 bases, leaving 10 bases between the germline ends. The CDR3 is 16 amino acids. These data were likewise used in another study, on human thymus T cells. In that study: Healthy Finnish infants having corrective surgery for congenital heart defects served as donors. Resected material from corrective heart surgery provided the thymus tissue analysed. Usage of V and J genes appeared biased in thymic and blood repertoires. Overlap was high between thymic repertoires from unrelated individuals, as reported in related research.

The TCR originated in a boy under two years old with a congenital heart defect. The sample consisted of thymocytes. This chain uses TRBV7-8 with TRBJ1-5; maybe TRBD1 (5 bases). This CDR3 is CASSLGGLYSNQPQHF. Written as DNA, the CDR3 is TGTGCCAGCAGCTTAGGGGGACTTTATAGCAATCAGCCCCAGCATTTT.